This T cell receptor beta chain came from a study of beta chain features in type 1 diabetes. As for this clone: Its antigen is still unknown.

Since all of the isolated RNA was reverse transcribed, expressed TCRB transcripts were what got sequenced. The assay was immunoSEQ multiplex PCR, and TCRdb's table has in-frame clones only and misses some. The repertoire includes a few hundred thousand clones, approximately 13% of them detected once, and 0.019% sits in the top ten. The CDR3 sequence is 12 residues long. V gave up 2 bases and J gave up 11 bases, with 13 bases separating them. Germline V gene lookup returns CDR1 SGHNT and CDR2 YYREEE (reference sequence). Study observations and caveats: In comparison with healthy donors, patients had naive, central memory and Treg TCRB repertoires that appeared more similar. Type 1 diabetes patients had moderately but significantly shorter TCRB CDR3s in all four CD4+ subsets.

The V call is TRBV5-4, the J call TRBJ1-1, with D tentatively TRBD1 (6 bases). This sequence originates from a man aged 30 to 39 with type 1 diabetes. Sequencing was performed on naive CD4+ T cells from blood. The CDR3 region has the DNA TGTGCCAGCAGCTTTCCCGCAGGGGTTGCTTTCTTT. It specifies CASSFPAGVAFF.